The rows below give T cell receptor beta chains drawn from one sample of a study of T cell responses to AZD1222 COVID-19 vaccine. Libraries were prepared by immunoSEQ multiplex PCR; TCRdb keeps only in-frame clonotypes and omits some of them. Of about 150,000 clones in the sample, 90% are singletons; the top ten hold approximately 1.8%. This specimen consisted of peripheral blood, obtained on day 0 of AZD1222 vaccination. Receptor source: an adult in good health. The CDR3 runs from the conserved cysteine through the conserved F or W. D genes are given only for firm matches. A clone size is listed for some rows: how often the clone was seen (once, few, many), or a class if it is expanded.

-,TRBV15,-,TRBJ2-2,TGTGCCACCAGCAGAGGGAGAAACTCGAACACCGGGGAGCTGTTTTTT,CATSRGRNSNTGELFF
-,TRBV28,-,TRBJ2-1,TGTGCCAGCAGTTTAGCCGGGAGTGAGCAGTTCTTC,CASSLAGSEQFF
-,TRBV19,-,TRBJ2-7,TGTGCCAGTAGTATAGATCTCAAGGGGGGAGTTGTTCCCTACGAGCAGTACTTC,CASSIDLKGGVVPYEQYF
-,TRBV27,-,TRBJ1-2,TGTGCCAGCAGTCCTTATGCAATTGTGGGGTTCGGTGGCTACACCTTC,CASSPYAIVGFGGYTF
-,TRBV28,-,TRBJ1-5,TGTGCCAGCAGTTTTATATTCCAGGGCGGGTGGAGAAATCAGCCCCAGCATTTT,CASSFIFQGGWRNQPQHF
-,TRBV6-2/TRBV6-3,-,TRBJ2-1,TGTGCCAGCAGTTACTCTCCCGGGGGGACAGAATCGAACTACAATGAGCAGTTCTTC,CASSYSPGGTESNYNEQFF
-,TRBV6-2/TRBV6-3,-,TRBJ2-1,TGTGCCAGCAGTTATTCCCCGGGATACAATGAGCAGTTCTTC,CASSYSPGYNEQFF
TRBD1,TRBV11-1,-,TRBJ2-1,TGTGCCAGCAGCCGGGGTCAAACAGGGGGCGGTGAGCAGTTCTTC,CASSRGQTGGGEQFF
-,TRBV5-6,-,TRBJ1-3,TGTGCCAGCCACAGCATAGGGGGAGGAAACACCATATATTTT,CASHSIGGGNTIYF
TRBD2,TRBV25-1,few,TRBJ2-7,TGTGCCAGCAGTGCCCAGCGGGAGCCAACCTACGAGCAGTACTTC,CASSAQREPTYEQYF
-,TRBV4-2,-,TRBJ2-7,TGTGCCAGCAGCCAACCAACTGAGATTGAGCAGTACTTC,CASSQPTEIEQYF
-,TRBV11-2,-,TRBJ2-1,TGTGCCAGCAGCCCCGGGGGCATAGCCTCCTACAATGAGCAGTTCTTC,CASSPGGIASYNEQFF
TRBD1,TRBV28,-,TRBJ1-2,TGTGCCAGCAGTACCCCTGGACAGGGGGCTTCCTATGGCTACACCTTC,CASSTPGQGASYGYTF
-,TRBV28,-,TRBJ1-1,TGTGCCAGCAGCACCACAAAGGATATGTTCCGAGCTGGGGCTTTCTTT,CASSTTKDMFRAGAFF
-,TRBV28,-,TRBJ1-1,TGTGCCAGCAGTTTATGGGGGGGTGAAGCTTTCTTT,CASSLWGGEAFF
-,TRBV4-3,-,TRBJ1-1,TGCGCCAGCAGCCAAAGGGACATTTCTATAGGCACTGAAGCTTTCTTT,CASSQRDISIGTEAFF
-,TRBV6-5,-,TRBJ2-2,TGTGCCAGCAGGTCGGGGGCTAGCGGAACCGGGGAGCTGTTTTTT,CASRSGASGTGELFF
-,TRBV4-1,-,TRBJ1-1,TGCGCCAGCAGCTCCAGGGGTAAAGACACTGAAGCTTTCTTT,CASSSRGKDTEAFF
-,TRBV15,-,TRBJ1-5,TGTGCCACCAGCGGAGAACAGGGAGGCCAGCCCCAGCATTTT,CATSGEQGGQPQHF
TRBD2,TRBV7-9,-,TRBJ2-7,TGTGCCAGCAGCTTATCTCGAGGGACTAGCGGGAGTGGTGGTTACGAGCAGTACTTC,CASSLSRGTSGSGGYEQYF
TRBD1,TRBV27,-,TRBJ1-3,TGTGCCAGCAGTTCCCCCCCAAAGGGGGCTCTCAACACCATATATTTT,CASSSPPKGALNTIYF
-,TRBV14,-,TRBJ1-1,TGTGCCAGCAGCCAGGAAAGACAGTCAAAAGCTTTCTTT,CASSQERQSKAFF
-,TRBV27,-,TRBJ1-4,TGTGCCAGCAGTTTTGGGGGAGAGAAACTGTTTTTT,CASSFGGEKLFF
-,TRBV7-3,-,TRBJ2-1,TGTGCCAGCAGCTTGCAGGGAAGCTACAATGAGCAGTTCTTC,CASSLQGSYNEQFF
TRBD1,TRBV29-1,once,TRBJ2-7,TGCAGCGCTAAGGCGGGACAGGGAACCTACGAGCAGTACTTC,CSAKAGQGTYEQYF
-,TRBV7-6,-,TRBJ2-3,TGTGCCAGCAGCCCCCGAGGGTCTGGCACAGATACGCAGTATTTT,CASSPRGSGTDTQYF
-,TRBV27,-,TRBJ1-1,TGTGCCAGCAGTTTACGCGGATACAACACTGAAGCTTTCTTT,CASSLRGYNTEAFF
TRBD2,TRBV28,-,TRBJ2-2,TGTGCCAGCAGTTTAGGGACTAGCGGGAACACCGGGGAGCTGTTTTTT,CASSLGTSGNTGELFF
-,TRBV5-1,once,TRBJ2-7,TGCGCCAGCAGCTTGCTCCGGACGGACTACGAGCAGTACTTC,CASSLLRTDYEQYF